The rows below give T cell receptor beta chains drawn from one sample of a study of blood T cells in healthy people across ages. From the 5' RACE reads, TCRdb called clonotypes with MiXCR, one entry per CDR3 protein. Among around 650,000 distinct CDR3 sequences listed, around 41% were seen once. Sequences were obtained from blood. The source is a man aged 80 or over in good health. The CDR3 runs from the conserved cysteine through the conserved F or W. The D gene is left open where the match is weak. Clone size, where shown, is once, few, many, or a class for clones that have expanded.

j_call: TRBJ2-6; clone_size: .; d_call: TRBD2; v_call: TRBV12-3/TRBV12-4; cdr3_nt: TGTGCCAGCAGTCGACTAGCGGGAGACTCCTCCGGGGCCAACGTCCTGACTTTC; cdr3_aa: CASSRLAGDSSGANVLTF
j_call: TRBJ2-5; clone_size: .; d_call: .; v_call: TRBV7-2; cdr3_nt: TGTGCCAGCAGCCCATCTCCAGCGGGTGAGCAGTACTTC; cdr3_aa: CASSPSPAGEQYF
j_call: TRBJ2-3; clone_size: .; d_call: .; v_call: TRBV6-4; cdr3_nt: TGTGCCAGCAGTGACTCCACTAGTGCGGATACGCAGTATTTT; cdr3_aa: CASSDSTSADTQYF
j_call: TRBJ1-6; clone_size: .; d_call: TRBD1; v_call: TRBV6-6; cdr3_nt: TGTGCCAGCTATATCCCGGGGGACAGATATAATTCACCCCCCCACTTT; cdr3_aa: CASYIPGDRYNSPPHF
j_call: TRBJ1-4; clone_size: .; d_call: .; v_call: TRBV27; cdr3_nt: TGTGCCAGCAGCCCTGACACGTTCCACCCCTCAACTAATGAAAAACTGTTTTTT; cdr3_aa: CASSPDTFHPSTNEKLFF
j_call: TRBJ2-3; clone_size: .; d_call: .; v_call: TRBV7-6; cdr3_nt: TGTGCCAGCAGTCTAGGAGAGGCAGATACGCAGTATTTT; cdr3_aa: CASSLGEADTQYF
j_call: TRBJ2-5; clone_size: .; d_call: TRBD2; v_call: TRBV6-5; cdr3_nt: TGTGCCAGCAGTTACGGGACTAGCGGGAGGCCATTTCAAGAGACCCAGTACTTC; cdr3_aa: CASSYGTSGRPFQETQYF
j_call: TRBJ2-7; clone_size: .; d_call: TRBD2; v_call: TRBV11-2; cdr3_nt: TGTGCCAGCAGCACTCGAAACCGACTAGCGGGACTCAACGAGCAGTACTTC; cdr3_aa: CASSTRNRLAGLNEQYF
j_call: TRBJ2-7; clone_size: many; d_call: TRBD1; v_call: TRBV29-1; cdr3_nt: TGCAGCGTTGAAGCAGGGGGCTACAAAGAGCAGTACTTC; cdr3_aa: CSVEAGGYKEQYF
j_call: TRBJ2-5; clone_size: few; d_call: .; v_call: TRBV20-1; cdr3_nt: TGCAGTGCTAGAGATTCGCGACAGCTAAAAGAGACCCAGTACTTC; cdr3_aa: CSARDSRQLKETQYF
j_call: TRBJ2-5; clone_size: .; d_call: TRBD1; v_call: TRBV4-2; cdr3_nt: TGTGCCAGCAGCCAACCCCACAGGGGGCAAGAGACCCAGTACTTC; cdr3_aa: CASSQPHRGQETQYF
j_call: TRBJ2-7; clone_size: .; d_call: TRBD1; v_call: TRBV6-2/TRBV6-3; cdr3_nt: TGTGCCAGCAGTTACTCGGCGACAGGGCCCCACGAGCAGTACTTC; cdr3_aa: CASSYSATGPHEQYF
j_call: TRBJ2-3; clone_size: few; d_call: .; v_call: TRBV12-3/TRBV12-4; cdr3_nt: TGTGCCAGCAGCGGCGGACTATCCCCCACAGATACGCAGTATTTT; cdr3_aa: CASSGGLSPTDTQYF
j_call: TRBJ2-2; clone_size: few; d_call: TRBD1; v_call: TRBV13; cdr3_nt: TGTGCCAGCAGCTTCGGGACAGGGGTGTCCGGGGAGCTGTTTTTT; cdr3_aa: CASSFGTGVSGELFF
j_call: TRBJ2-3; clone_size: few; d_call: TRBD1; v_call: TRBV6-6; cdr3_nt: TGTGCCAGCATAAAGGACAGGGGGTTTACAGATACGCAGTATTTT; cdr3_aa: CASIKDRGFTDTQYF
j_call: TRBJ2-7; clone_size: .; d_call: .; v_call: TRBV6-2/TRBV6-3; cdr3_nt: TGTGCCAGCAGTTACACGGGCGACCAGTACTTC; cdr3_aa: CASSYTGDQYF
j_call: TRBJ2-3; clone_size: .; d_call: TRBD2; v_call: TRBV12-3/TRBV12-4; cdr3_nt: TGTGCCAGCAACCGGGACTACCAGGGAAGCACAGATACGCAGTATTTT; cdr3_aa: CASNRDYQGSTDTQYF